One sample yielded the 17 T cell receptor beta chains listed below, sequenced in a study of T cells in localized non-small cell lung cancer. This table comes from immunoSEQ multiplex PCR, and its TCRdb copy is limited to in-frame clones, with some not included. Among tens of thousands of clones, just over 90% were seen once, and the ten largest hold approximately 20%. The starting material was peripheral blood, obtained before any cancer treatment. These receptors all stem from a man aged 40 to 75 with stage I lung adenocarcinoma.

This chain connects TRBV28 to TRBJ2-3, with 12 bases lining up with TRBD1. From germline, CDR1 is MDHEN and CDR2 SYDVKM. The CDR3 totals 15 residues. Unmatched junction bases numbered 5, after V lost 6 bases and J lost 4 bases. CDR3 in amino acids: CASRPGTGGADTQYF. DNA for the CDR3: TGTGCCAGCAGACCCGGGACAGGGGGCGCAGATACGCAGTATTTT.

The J gene is TRBJ2-3, the V gene TRBV4-1; D unresolved. The V gene lost 4 bases and the J gene lost 0 bases, with 17 bases spanning the gap. Germline V gene lookup returns CDR1 MGHRA and CDR2 YSYEKL. The CDR3 runs to 17 residues. As DNA, the CDR3 is TGCGCCAGCAGCCTAGAAGAGTTAAAAACTAGCACAGATACGCAGTATTTT. It specifies CASSLEELKTSTDTQYF.

This chain uses TRBV7-9 with TRBJ2-7; 9 positions agree with TRBD1. The J segment lost 2 bases and the V segment lost 1 base, leaving 9 bases of the junction unmatched. The CDR3 contains 17 residues. CDR1 and CDR2 from the germline V gene are SEHNR and FQNEAQ (reference sequence). The CDR3 coding sequence is TGTGCCAGCAGCTTAGGGGACAGGGCCTTCGGCGCCTACGAGCAGTACTTC. It translates to CASSLGDRAFGAYEQYF. The full variable domain, in which reference TRBV7-9 and TRBJ2-7 provide the parts outside the CDR3, is DTGVSQNPRHKITKRGQNVTFRCDPISEHNRLYWYRQTLGQGPEFLTYFQNEAQLEKSRLLSDRFSAERPKGSFSTLEIQRTEQGDSAMYLCASSLGDRAFGAYEQYFGPGTRLTVT.

The rearrangement links TRBV7-9 to TRBJ2-7; D call uncertain. CDR3 length: 14 amino acids. Germline CDR1 is SEHNR and CDR2 is FQNEAQ (reference sequence). V was shortened by 3 bases and J by 6 bases, with 15 bases between the two germline ends. The CDR3 loop is CASSFMTVVGEQYF. CDR3 sequence (DNA): TGTGCCAGCAGCTTCATGACGGTTGTTGGCGAGCAGTACTTC.

The CDR3 here is CASSADATNEKLFF. The CDR3 DNA reads as TGTGCCAGCAGTGCAGATGCAACTAATGAAAAACTGTTTTTT. V and J are TRBV6-1 and TRBJ1-4; D unclear. The CDR3 length is 14 residues. Germline V gene lookup returns CDR1 MNHNS and CDR2 SASEGT. The V end lost 4 bases, the J end lost 0 bases, and 6 bases lay between the germline ends.

This clone was recorded once. The V and J genes are TRBV6-4 and TRBJ2-5; D is undetermined. The V gene lost 5 bases and the J gene lost 0 bases, with 4 bases spanning the gap. The length of the CDR3 is 12 residues. Germline CDR1 and CDR2: MRHNA and SNTAGT. The CDR3 region is CASSSHQETQYF. For the CDR3, the DNA is TGTGCCAGCAGTAGCCACCAAGAGACCCAGTACTTC.

This chain connects TRBV18 to TRBJ1-5; D might be TRBD1 (5 bases). V gave up 1 base and J gave up 5 bases, with 6 bases separating them. The CDR3 runs to 13 residues. Germline CDR1 is KGHSH and CDR2 is LQKENI. CDR3 loop: CASSPQGDQPQHF. The CDR3 region has the DNA TGTGCCAGCTCACCACAAGGGGATCAGCCCCAGCATTTT.

The chain carries TRBV27 and TRBJ2-1; TRBD2 matches at 10 bases. The CDR3 totals 15 residues. Per germline, CDR1 MNHEY and CDR2 SMNVEV (reference sequence). V lost 6 bases and J lost 6; bases outside the gene matches: 8. The CDR3 region is CASSPGPSGSNEQFF. Here the CDR3 DNA reads TGTGCCAGCAGCCCAGGGCCTAGCGGGAGCAATGAGCAGTTCTTC.

The chain has TRBV28 and TRBJ2-4; D could derive from TRBD1 or TRBD2 (5 bases each). The CDR3 runs to 16 residues. Germline values: CDR1 MDHEN, CDR2 SYDVKM. Trimming stripped 2 bases from V and 0 bases from J, with 11 bases between. The DNA of the CDR3 is TGTGCCAGCAGTTTAGGGGGTTCTATAGCCAAAAACATTCAGTACTTC. Residues: CASSLGGSIAKNIQYF.

The V call is TRBV18, the J call TRBJ2-5; 10 bases line up with TRBD1. Unmatched junction bases numbered 3, after V lost 3 bases and J lost 5 bases. This CDR3 is 14 amino acids long. Germline assignment: CDR1 KGHSH and CDR2 LQKENI. The CDR3 DNA follows: TGTGCCAGCTCACCCGGGACAGGGGATGAGACCCAGTACTTC. Protein: CASSPGTGDETQYF.

The DNA of the CDR3 is TGTGCCAGCAGCTTAGAGGTAGCGGGCTTCCGCGAGCAGTTCTTC. This gives the protein CASSLEVAGFREQFF. V is TRBV7-6 and J is TRBJ2-1; 7 bases match TRBD2. Losses at the gene ends were 1 base for V and 10 bases for J; bases not matched to a gene: 10. Germline CDR1 is SGHVS and CDR2 is FNYEAQ. This CDR3 is 15 amino acids long. The whole variable domain, remainder taken from reference TRBV7-6 and TRBJ2-1, is GAGVSQSPRYKVTKRGQDVALRCDPISGHVSLYWYRQALGQGPEFLTYFNYEAQQDKSGLPNDRFSAERPEGSISTLTIQRTEQRDSAMYRCASSLEVAGFREQFFGPGTRLTVL.

A single count supports this clone. The chain couples TRBV4-1 to TRBJ2-7; 12 nucleotides match TRBD1. This CDR3 is 17 amino acids long. CDR1 and CDR2 from the germline V gene are MGHRA and YSYEKL. After removal of 0 bases from V and 8 bases from J, the junction contained 11 bases not matched to a gene. The CDR3 sequence: CASSQEEHTGTGGQQYF. The DNA for the CDR3 is TGCGCCAGCAGCCAAGAAGAACACACCGGGACAGGGGGCCAGCAGTACTTC.

The J gene is TRBJ2-7, the V gene TRBV23-1, with 11 bases that match TRBD1. TRBV23-1 is assigned to the ORF class and has an uncertain function. This CDR3 has 14 residues. V was pared by 8 bases and J by 5 bases, with 8 bases of the junction left unmatched. The CDR3 reads CASLRTGGKNEQYF. The CDR3, as DNA: TGCGCCAGCCTCCGGACAGGGGGCAAGAACGAGCAGTACTTC.

The sample holds a few counts of this clone. The chain combines TRBV6-1 with TRBJ2-3; 7 nucleotides agree with TRBD2. The CDR3 has 15 residues. CDR1 and CDR2 from the germline V gene are MNHNS and SASEGT. V lost 3 bases to trimming and J lost 0 bases; unmatched junction nucleotides: 3. The CDR3 DNA sequence: TGTGCCAGCAGTGACGGGGGAGGGAGCACAGATACGCAGTATTTT. Amino acids: CASSDGGGSTDTQYF.

V and J are TRBV7-3 and TRBJ2-3; 9 bases map to TRBD2. V shed 4 bases, J shed 3 bases, and the junction held 11 bases outside the gene matches. CDR1 is SGHTA, CDR2 FQGTGA, per germline. CDR3 length equals 17 residues. This CDR3 is CASSSEASGIRTDTQYF. CDR3 DNA: TGTGCCAGCAGCTCAGAGGCTAGCGGGATAAGGACAGATACGCAGTATTTT.

The rearrangement uses TRBV29-1 and TRBJ2-5; the match to TRBD2 covers 9 bases. Germline V gives CDR1 SQVTM, CDR2 ANQGSEA. There are 16 residues in the CDR3. Trimming took 3 bases from V and 5 from J; bases not matched to a gene: 13. The CDR3 here is CSVDGRREGQVETQYF. For the CDR3, the DNA is TGCAGCGTTGATGGGCGGCGGGAGGGCCAGGTGGAGACCCAGTACTTC.

The chain combines TRBV27 with TRBJ2-7; 7 bases map to TRBD2. There are 14 residues in the CDR3. In germline, CDR1 is MNHEY, CDR2 SMNVEV (reference sequence). Trimming at V came to 5 bases and at J to 0 bases, leaving 4 bases not matched to a gene. CDR3 amino acids: CASSVAGTSYEQYF. CDR3 nucleotides: TGTGCCAGCAGTGTAGCGGGCACCTCCTACGAGCAGTACTTC.